This record looks at one TCR beta chain sequence and its context. The specificity of this receptor is unknown. Base quality data are lacking; no much larger clone is found one base away. Graves' hyperthyroidism was defined as stable when no progression to ophthalmopathy occurred over 18 months of follow-up. Hyperthyroidism patients were aged 18 to 65 years and newly diagnosed, with disease duration of less than 2 months. Any patient with an uncontrolled infection, another autoimmune disease, pregnancy or lactation was excluded. Diagnoses were established on the basis of clinical symptoms, serum thyroxine and TRAb, thyroid ultrasound, and orbital computed tomography. Ficoll-Paque density gradient centrifugation was used to isolate PBMCs from about 9.4 ml of fresh peripheral blood. Trizol reagent was used to extract total RNA, and RNA quality was then checked on an Agilent 2100 Bioanalyzer. These data belong to a study of T cells in Graves' hyperthyroidism and ophthalmopathy (dated by TCRdb to between 2017 and 2020). About the full investigation: Peripheral blood was collected at initial diagnosis, before any treatment. To identify distinguishing TCR V-J signatures, a discovery cohort of about 95 patients was used, comprising 40 to 45 with Graves' ophthalmopathy and around 57 with stable Graves' hyperthyroidism. An independent validation cohort of around 20 hyperthyroidism patients and 17 patients who later progressed to ophthalmopathy tested prospective prediction of ophthalmopathy. The 95 to 100 discovery patients were randomly split 7:3 into training and test sets. Thyroid tissue and blood T-cell repertoires from more than five Graves' hyperthyroidism patients were also compared in the study. Following sampling, methimazole starting at 30 mg daily was given to hyperthyroidism patients, and high-dose intravenous methylprednisolone was given to ophthalmopathy patients. According to the paper, TCR Vbeta CDR3 sequencing was carried out on about 140 peripheral blood samples, which came from about 45 ophthalmopathy, under 85 hyperthyroidism and roughly 17 progressor patients.

Amplification of TCR beta CDR3 regions was carried out from RNA transcripts. A first-round RT-PCR of the TCR CDR3 used the HTBI primer set with the Qiagen OneStep RT-PCR kit. Libraries were constructed in a second round of multiplex PCR, after which size selection and purification were performed. Sequencing of the libraries was done on an Illumina HiSeq2000 using paired-end 100 bp reads. The authors processed their data as follows. SOAPnuke was used to process the raw data, with reads discarded if the reads contained adapters or uncalled bases, had a mean Phred below 15, or lacked an exact constant-primer or identifier match. COPE v1.2.5 was used to merge the high-quality paired reads, and each unique nucleotide sequence was defined as a clonotype. Clonotypes were aligned to IMGT TRBV, TRBD and TRBJ reference segments using MiTCR v1.1. Analysis was restricted to V-J combinations with a frequency above 0.0001, which covered over 98% of repertoires. A TCS score was defined as the ratio of F50 (clonal expansion) to E x V (chaos), with BLOSUM62-based TCRdist applied between CDR3 peptides within each V-J. Welch's t-statistics and random forest reduced approximately 520 V-J features to roughly 13, which were used in a naive Bayes classifier (R e1071). TCRdb trimmed public reads at Q25 via fastp, called clones via MiXCR and kept in-frame beta chains. Every distinct CDR3 protein forms one entry, paired with its most common genes and DNA. The V and J calls were determined by TCRdb, not by the authors. The sample table shows 700,000 or so distinct CDR3 sequences, and over 15% are seen once. Approximately 8.4% of the sample is held by the ten biggest clonotypes.

Paper-wide results and their limitations: In validation, progression to ophthalmopathy was predicted by the model with about 70% sensitivity and around 75% specificity, a median of about 6.8 months before onset. Most expanded thyroid clonotypes (frequency above 0.001) were also detected in blood, a finding suggesting that blood repertoires may reflect thyroid immune responses. A 13 V-J signature model separated ophthalmopathy from stable hyperthyroidism, with about 90% sensitivity and 81.08% specificity in cross-validation and 80%/75% in testing. No statistical method was used to set the sample size in advance, and investigators knew the group allocation.

V is trimmed back by 1 base and J by 0 bases, and the junction contains 5 bases that no gene match accounts for. Per the germline V gene, MGHDK is the CDR1 and SYGVNS is the CDR2. Counted from cysteine to phenylalanine, this CDR3 has 16 amino acids. Left in the record is the CDR3 DNA by itself, 48 bases read in frame from the first base. This TCR came from a young man with Graves' hyperthyroidism. The sequence links TRBV25-1 to TRBJ1-1, with 7 junctional bases fitting TRBD1. The specimen was blood. CDR3 protein: CASSEFKGAMNTEAFF. The nucleotide sequence reads as follows: TGTGCCAGCAGTGAATTTAAGGGGGCGATGAACACTGAAGCTTTCTTT. Supplemented by the reference TRBV25-1 and TRBJ1-1 proteins around the CDR3, the complete variable domain is EADIYQTPRYLVIGTGKKITLECSQTMGHDKMYWYQQDPGMELHLIHYSYGVNSTEKGDLSSESTVSRIRTEHFPLTLESARPSHTSQYLCASSEFKGAMNTEAFFGQGTRLTVV.